A selection of T cell receptor beta chains follows, all from one sample in a study of Graves' ophthalmopathy and Graves' hyperthyroidism. TCRdb used MiXCR to reprocess the multiplex PCR reads, holding one entry per CDR3 protein. The sample has over 650,000 distinct CDR3 sequences, about 38% seen once; the top ten hold 3.3%. Sequenced sample: peripheral blood. These receptors came from an adult man with Graves' ophthalmopathy. Both conserved end residues are part of each CDR3. A D gene is named only where the DNA matches it firmly. Clone sizes are given selectively: once, few, many, or a class where the clone is expanded.

>.|TRBV10-2|TRBJ1-1|.
CASSGSQNTEAFF
TGCGCCAGCAGTGGATCGCAGAACACTGAAGCTTTCTTT
>.|TRBV29-1|TRBJ1-2|.
CSVEDPGYRVYGYTF
TGCAGCGTTGAAGATCCGGGGTACAGGGTCTATGGCTACACCTTC
>TRBD1|TRBV19|TRBJ1-2|many
CASSTKQGNGYTF
TGTGCCAGTAGTACCAAACAGGGGAATGGCTACACCTTC
>.|TRBV11-2|TRBJ1-5|.
CASSSGDHQPQHF
TGTGCCAGCAGCTCAGGGGACCATCAGCCCCAGCATTTT
>TRBD2|TRBV7-9|TRBJ2-5|.
CASSLGGGTQYF
TGTGCCAGCAGTTTGGGGGGGGGGACCCAGTACTTC
>.|TRBV11-1|TRBJ1-5|.
CASPLGVSINQPQHF
TGTGCCAGCCCCCTAGGGGTCAGCATCAATCAGCCCCAGCATTTT
>TRBD2|TRBV25-1|TRBJ2-2|many
CASRGPAGVPGELFF
TGTGCCAGCAGAGGTCCAGCGGGAGTACCCGGGGAGCTGTTTTTT
>.|TRBV2|TRBJ1-5|.
CASSERGTAIMPQHF
TGTGCCAGCAGTGAACGGGGGACGGCAATCATGCCCCAGCATTTT
>.|TRBV7-2|TRBJ2-1|.
CASSSFRDLEQFF
TGTGCCAGCAGCTCCTTCCGGGACCTTGAGCAGTTCTTC
>TRBD2|TRBV7-2|TRBJ2-7|once
CASSKGLAEGEQYF
TGTGCCAGCAGCAAGGGACTAGCGGAGGGCGAGCAGTACTTC
>.|TRBV7-2|TRBJ1-1|.
CASSENQGNYEAFF
TGTGCCAGCAGCGAAAACCAGGGGAATTATGAAGCTTTCTTT
>.|TRBV4-1|TRBJ1-4|.
CASSHALAVRHEKLFF
TGCGCCAGCAGCCATGCTCTGGCGGTTCGGCATGAAAAACTGTTTTTT
>.|TRBV9|TRBJ1-2|many
CASSVERDRTNYGYTF
TGTGCCAGCAGCGTCGAGCGAGACCGAACTAACTATGGCTACACCTTC
>.|TRBV7-9|TRBJ2-1|.
CASSPGVGSYNEQFF
TGTGCCAGCAGCCCGGGGGTTGGCTCCTACAATGAGCAGTTCTTC
>.|TRBV14|TRBJ1-2|few
CASSQDPREFNYGYTF
TGTGCCAGCAGCCAAGACCCCCGGGAGTTTAACTATGGCTACACCTTC
>TRBD1|TRBV19|TRBJ1-2|many
CASRPDRGIYGYTF
TGTGCCAGTAGGCCAGACAGGGGGATCTATGGCTACACCTTC
>.|TRBV6-5|TRBJ1-3|many
CASRKGVTIYF
TGTGCCAGCAGAAAAGGGGTCACCATATATTTT
>TRBD1|TRBV10-3|TRBJ2-5|.
CAISAGGETQYF
TGTGCCATCAGTGCAGGGGGAGAGACCCAGTACTTC
>.|TRBV29-1|TRBJ2-6|.
CSVEGKQGLIPEAF
TGCAGCGTTGAAGGCAAACAGGGTCTTATCCCTGAAGCTTTC
>.|TRBV4-3|TRBJ1-2|.
CASSQGVGNSNYGYTF
TGCGCCAGCAGCCAAGGGGTTGGGAATTCTAACTATGGCTACACCTTC
>.|TRBV6-1|TRBJ1-1|.
CASRVQVNTEAFF
TGTGCCAGCAGGGTACAGGTGAACACTGAAGCTTTCTTT
>.|TRBV20-1|TRBJ1-2|many
CSARDPFNYGYTF
TGCAGTGCTAGAGATCCCTTTAACTATGGCTACACCTTC
>TRBD1|TRBV24-1|TRBJ2-5|.
CATSDYTGGAQETQYF
TGTGCCACCAGTGATTACACAGGGGGCGCCCAAGAGACCCAGTACTTC
>TRBD1|TRBV10-3|TRBJ1-6|.
CAWPEVLGLRLRGQGDNSPLHF
TGTGCCTGGCCCGAAGTACTGGGTCTCCGGTTGAGGGGACAGGGAGATAATTCACCCCTCCACTTT
>TRBD1|TRBV5-1|TRBJ1-2|many
CASSITGGVYGYTF
TGCGCCAGCAGTATAACAGGGGGCGTCTATGGCTACACCTTC
>TRBD2|TRBV12-3/TRBV12-4|TRBJ2-7|many
CASSPGLALEQYF
TGTGCCAGCAGCCCGGGACTAGCGCTGGAGCAGTACTTC
>.|TRBV15|TRBJ2-5|once
CATSTPGNQETQYF
TGTGCCACCAGCACCCCAGGGAACCAAGAGACCCAGTACTTC
>.|TRBV19|TRBJ2-2|many
CASSIRIGELFF
TGTGCCAGTAGCATCAGGATAGGGGAGCTGTTTTTT
>.|TRBV2|TRBJ1-4|many
CATREISMEKLFF
TGTGCCACCAGGGAAATCAGTATGGAAAAACTGTTTTTT
>TRBD2|TRBV15|TRBJ2-3|few
CATSRTSGSTDTQYF
TGTGCCACCAGCAGGACTAGCGGGAGCACAGATACGCAGTATTTT
>TRBD1|TRBV12-3/TRBV12-4|TRBJ2-7|many
CASSFGLGTGERYEQYF
TGTGCCAGCAGTTTCGGGCTTGGGACAGGGGAAAGGTACGAGCAGTACTTC
>.|TRBV7-9|TRBJ2-5|many
CASSPIRRGETQYF
TGTGCCAGCAGCCCCATTAGAAGGGGAGAGACCCAGTACTTC
>.|TRBV29-1|TRBJ2-7|few
CSVEGRAYEQCF
TGCAGCGTTGAAGGTAGGGCCTACGAGCAGTGCTTC
>TRBD2|TRBV12-3/TRBV12-4|TRBJ2-5|.
CASSPRGVDGETQYF
TGTGCCAGCAGCCCCCGGGGGGTTGACGGGGAGACCCAGTACTTC
>TRBD1|TRBV6-4|TRBJ2-2|.
CASSRPDRGPVGTGELFF
TGTGCCAGCAGTCGACCGGACAGGGGCCCAGTCGGCACCGGGGAGCTGTTTTTT
>.|TRBV7-9|TRBJ1-1|.
CASSVDGDGMNTEAFF
TGTGCCAGCAGCGTTGACGGTGATGGCATGAACACTGAAGCTTTCTTT
>TRBD1|TRBV20-1|TRBJ1-6|.
CSASRTGDRSPLHF
TGCAGTGCTAGCCGGACAGGGGATAGATCACCCCTCCACTTT
>.|TRBV7-9|TRBJ1-2|many
CASSLAASNPNYGYTF
TGTGCCAGCAGCTTAGCTGCCAGCAATCCTAACTATGGCTACACCTTC
>TRBD1|TRBV20-1|TRBJ1-1|.
CSAHTGGRTEAFF
TGCAGTGCACATACAGGGGGAAGGACTGAAGCTTTCTTT
>.|TRBV20-1|TRBJ1-1|.
CSAMEGDTEAFF
TGCAGTGCTATGGAAGGGGACACTGAAGCTTTCTTT
>TRBD1|TRBV2|TRBJ1-1|few
CASKEQGVGTEAFF
TGTGCCAGCAAGGAGCAGGGGGTCGGGACTGAAGCTTTCTTT
>.|TRBV29-1|TRBJ1-3|many
CSAEGSGNTIYF
TGCAGCGCTGAAGGCTCTGGAAACACCATATATTTT
>TRBD1|TRBV4-3|TRBJ1-2|few
CASSQDAGGVGYGYTF
TGCGCCAGCAGCCAAGATGCAGGGGGCGTTGGCTATGGCTACACCTTC
>.|TRBV6-1|TRBJ2-7|few
CASSEFAVFYEQYF
TGTGCCAGCAGTGAATTTGCGGTTTTCTACGAGCAGTACTTC
>.|TRBV19|TRBJ2-6|few
CASKDGSSGANVLTF
TGTGCCAGTAAGGACGGCAGCTCTGGGGCCAACGTCCTGACTTTC
>.|TRBV19|TRBJ1-5|many
CASSMMLRGQPQHF
TGTGCCAGTAGTATGATGTTACGGGGCCAGCCCCAGCATTTT
>.|TRBV2|TRBJ2-2|many
CASSEMANGELFF
TGTGCCAGCAGTGAAATGGCGAACGGGGAGCTGTTTTTT
>TRBD2|TRBV12-3/TRBV12-4|TRBJ2-7|.
CASSLVLAGGPASYEQYF
TGTGCCAGCAGTTTGGTGTTAGCGGGAGGGCCGGCTTCCTACGAGCAGTACTTC
>TRBD1|TRBV19|TRBJ2-5|many
CASSSTGTVQETQYF
TGTGCCAGTAGTAGTACCGGGACAGTCCAAGAGACCCAGTACTTC
>.|TRBV2|TRBJ1-6|.
CASRQLQEDSPLHF
TGTGCCAGCAGACAACTACAGGAGGACTCACCCCTCCACTTT
>.|TRBV5-8|TRBJ1-5|few
CASSGYLQARDQPQHF
TGTGCCAGCAGCGGATACCTACAGGCAAGAGATCAGCCCCAGCATTTT